The 12 T cell receptor beta chains below were found in one sample sequenced in a study of blood T cell repertoires in COVID-19. The method was immunoSEQ multiplex PCR; TCRdb's version includes in-frame clones alone and lacks a portion of them. Of 300,000 to 350,000 clones in the sample, 89% were seen once. The source material was PBMCs or T cells enriched from blood (not recorded which). The source is a woman in her twenties or thirties who had recovered from COVID-19.

This chain uses TRBV11-3 with TRBJ2-1; the match to TRBD2 covers 10 bases. Germline CDR1 is SGHNT and CDR2 is YENEEA. V gave up 2 bases and J gave up 10 bases; unmatched junction bases: 5. CDR3 length equals 14 residues. The CDR3 is CASSLLAGESEQFF. The CDR3 DNA reads as TGTGCCAGCAGCTTACTAGCGGGAGAAAGCGAGCAGTTCTTC.

The chain links TRBV28 to TRBJ1-5; D is unresolved. V shed 5 bases and J shed 11 bases, with 10 bases lying between them. Germline loops: CDR1 MDHEN, CDR2 SYDVKM. This CDR3 has 11 residues. CDR3 nucleotide sequence: TGTGCCAGCAGTAACTCCCGAACCCAGCATTTT. Its protein is CASSNSRTQHF.

V gene TRBV29-1 combines with J gene TRBJ2-7; 9 nucleotides align to TRBD1. Unmatched junction bases numbered 13, after V lost 7 bases and J lost 3 bases. Germline CDR1 and CDR2: SQVTM and ANQGSEA. This CDR3 region has 15 residues. The CDR3 loop is CSALTLTGGDYEQYF. CDR3 in DNA: TGCAGCGCCCTTACTTTGACAGGGGGAGACTACGAGCAGTACTTC.

This rearrangement joins TRBV10-3 to TRBJ2-3; 8 nucleotides match TRBD2. Trimming removed 10 bases from V and 0 bases from J; junction bases left unmatched: 6. The CDR3 totals 14 residues. Germline loops: CDR1 ENHRY, CDR2 SYGVKD. The CDR3 loop is CATTSGSSTDTQYF. CDR3 bases: TGTGCCACAACTAGCGGTTCTAGCACAGATACGCAGTATTTT.

The chain joins TRBV2 to TRBJ2-1, with 11 bases aligning to TRBD2. The CDR3 has 14 residues. Looked up from germline, CDR1 is SNHLY and CDR2 is FYNNEI. With V trimmed by 6 bases and J by 11 bases, 9 bases remained unmatched. The CDR3, as DNA: TGTGCCAGCAGGCCGGGACTAGCGGCCGCAAAGCAGTTCTTC. It specifies CASRPGLAAAKQFF.

This sequence joins TRBV10-3 and TRBJ2-3; 7 bases are shared with TRBD2. The CDR3 extends over 15 amino acids. Germline CDR1 reads ENHRY; CDR2 reads SYGVKD. V dropped 6 bases and J dropped 2; count of bases not matched to a gene: 8. The CDR3 DNA reads as TGTGCCATCAGAAAGACTAGCTTAGCCACAGATACGCAGTATTTT. Amino acid sequence: CAIRKTSLATDTQYF.

The rearrangement uses TRBV11-2 and TRBJ2-1; maybe TRBD2 (6 bases). The CDR3 is 12 residues long. The V and J ends lost 0 bases and 12 bases respectively, with 9 bases between them. Germline CDR1 and CDR2: SGHAT and FQNNGV. The CDR3 DNA is TGTGCCAGCAGCTTAGAGACTAGTAGGCAGTTCTTC. It yields the protein CASSLETSRQFF.

The J gene is TRBJ1-5, the V gene TRBV7-9, with TRBD1 matching 8 bases. From germline, CDR1 is SEHNR and CDR2 FQNEAQ (reference sequence). Unmatched junction bases numbered 2, after V lost 5 bases and J lost 5 bases. The CDR3 covers 13 residues. The CDR3 bases are TGTGCCAGCAGCGGGACAGGTGATCAGCCCCAGCATTTT. Its protein is CASSGTGDQPQHF.

The chain recombines TRBV10-3 with TRBJ2-7, with D tentatively TRBD1 (5 bases). Germline assignment: CDR1 ENHRY and CDR2 SYGVKD. Trimming took 6 bases from V and 6 from J, leaving 18 bases between them. This CDR3 comprises 14 residues. CDR3 in amino acids: CAISSTEYSFEQYF. The CDR3 DNA is TGTGCCATCAGCTCGACAGAATATTCGTTCGAGCAGTACTTC.

This sequence joins TRBV5-1 and TRBJ1-4; D perhaps matches TRBD1 (6 bases). CDR3 length: 18 amino acids. From germline, CDR1 is SGHRS and CDR2 YFSETQ. The germline V and J ends were trimmed by 4 bases and 7 bases, with 26 bases remaining between them. CDR3 protein: CASSLGLLTGSRGEKLFF. The CDR3 nucleotides are TGCGCCAGCAGCCTTGGACTCCTTACAGGGTCCCGCGGTGAAAAACTGTTTTTT.

CDR3 sequence: CASGLLITDTQYF. In DNA form, the CDR3 reads TGTGCTAGTGGTCTACTAATCACAGATACGCAGTATTTT. The chain joins TRBV12-5 to TRBJ2-3, with D hard to call. The CDR3 loop spans 13 amino acids. In germline, CDR1 is LGHNT, CDR2 FRNRAP. Trimming removed 5 bases at V and 2 bases at J, with 8 bases between.

CDR3 DNA: TGTGCCAGCAGCTTAAGGGGCTGGTCCTACGAGCAGTACTTC. Protein: CASSLRGWSYEQYF. This chain uses TRBV27 with TRBJ2-7; D might be TRBD1 (5 bases). The CDR3 has 14 amino acids. Germline V lookup: CDR1 MNHEY, CDR2 SMNVEV (reference sequence). V dropped 6 bases and J dropped 1 base, with 13 bases sitting between them.